This TCR beta chain came from a study of regulatory T cells in long-lasting Graves disease. Study-level background: Those Graves' patients who were newly diagnosed had been on antithyroid drugs under 3 months.

Documented time point: newly diagnosed GD, antithyroid drugs for less than 3 months. PBMC RNA was the source of the TCR library. Construction of TCR beta libraries relied on iRepertoire HTBI primers and on Arm-PCR targeting CDR3 regions. MiXCR, applied by TCRdb to the multiplex PCR reads, yields one record per CDR3 protein. The repertoire consists of about 440,000 distinct CDR3 sequences, with about a sixth occurring once and the leading ten covering about 10%. Trimming stripped 7 bases from V and 7 bases from J, with 26 bases between. Germline V gene sequence: CDR1 MDHEN, CDR2 SYDVKM. The CDR3 is made up of 18 amino acids. The same specimen was also included in a second study, on T cells in Graves' hyperthyroidism and ophthalmopathy. That report adds: Across 18 months, stable Graves' hyperthyroidism was marked by no progression to ophthalmopathy. Uncontrolled infection, other autoimmune disease, pregnancy or lactation barred patients from enrollment.

The chain carries TRBV28 and TRBJ1-6; D is perhaps TRBD1 (6 bases). This TCR derives from a woman aged 25 to 39 with Graves disease. Sequencing used peripheral blood mononuclear cells (PBMCs), obtained at new diagnosis, from a patient treated with antithyroid drugs. The CDR3 DNA reads TGTGCCAGCACATCTCCGGGACAAGGCTTACCAACGAATTCACCCCTCCACTTT. Translation gives CASTSPGQGLPTNSPLHF.